A selection of T cell receptor beta chains follows, all from one sample in a study of T cell responses to AZD1222 COVID-19 vaccine. Clones were read by immunoSEQ multiplex PCR, and TCRdb kept only the in-frame ones, dropping some. This sample has around 170,000 clones, with roughly 88% found just once. The source material was peripheral blood, sampled on day 0 of AZD1222 vaccination. These receptors all come from an adult in good health. CDR3s include the opening cysteine and the closing phenylalanine or tryptophan. The D gene is left open where the match is weak. Size is stated for part of the rows, as once, few or many counts, or as a class when the clone is expanded.

clone_size,v_call,j_call,d_call,cdr3_aa,cdr3_nt
NA,TRBV6-6,TRBJ1-2,NA,CASSPRWQGAFIYGYTF,TGTGCCAGCAGTCCCCGTTGGCAGGGAGCATTCATCTATGGCTACACCTTC
NA,TRBV11-2,TRBJ2-7,NA,CASRYTAYEQYF,TGTGCCAGCAGATACACCGCCTACGAGCAGTACTTC
NA,TRBV27,TRBJ2-4,NA,CAAGTTKNIQYF,TGTGCCGCGGGGACCACCAAAAACATTCAGTACTTC
once,TRBV19,TRBJ1-1,NA,CASTQHMNTEAFF,TGTGCCAGTACACAGCACATGAACACTGAAGCTTTCTTT
NA,TRBV13,TRBJ2-7,NA,CASSLEQTLGYEQYF,TGTGCCAGCAGCTTAGAACAGACCCTCGGCTACGAGCAGTACTTC
once,TRBV9,TRBJ1-1,NA,CASSADSLNTEAFF,TGTGCCAGCAGCGCGGACAGTTTGAACACTGAAGCTTTCTTT
few,TRBV9,TRBJ1-2,NA,CASSTRGNYGYTF,TGTGCCAGCAGCACCAGGGGAAACTATGGCTACACCTTC
NA,TRBV15,TRBJ2-3,NA,CATSRDPKGGLFTDTQYF,TGTGCCACCAGCAGAGACCCTAAAGGGGGACTGTTCACAGATACGCAGTATTTT
NA,TRBV5-5,TRBJ1-1,NA,CASSLDSNTEAFF,TGTGCCAGCAGTCTTGACAGTAACACTGAAGCTTTCTTT
NA,TRBV6-5,TRBJ1-1,TRBD1,CASSYSRTGGAEAFF,TGTGCCAGCAGTTACTCACGGACAGGGGGCGCGGAAGCTTTCTTT
NA,TRBV7-9,TRBJ1-1,NA,CASSLDGQKNTEAFF,TGTGCCAGCAGCTTAGACGGGCAGAAGAACACTGAAGCTTTCTTT
NA,TRBV28,TRBJ2-1,TRBD1,CASKRWTGGTGGNNEQFF,TGTGCCAGCAAACGTTGGACGGGAGGGACAGGGGGAAACAATGAGCAGTTCTTC
NA,TRBV12-3/TRBV12-4,TRBJ1-2,NA,CASSPGGGGYTF,TGTGCCAGCAGCCCTGGCGGCGGTGGCTACACCTTC
NA,TRBV19,TRBJ1-6,NA,CASSIPPGAAPAPLHF,TGTGCCAGTAGTATTCCCCCCGGGGCAGCCCCGGCACCCCTCCACTTT
NA,TRBV11-2,TRBJ2-7,NA,CASSLNTGTYEQYF,TGTGCCAGCAGCTTAAACACGGGGACCTACGAGCAGTACTTC
few,TRBV19,TRBJ2-7,NA,CASSTIEGIAYEQYF,TGTGCCAGTAGTACCATTGAGGGCATCGCCTACGAGCAGTACTTC
few,TRBV7-2,TRBJ1-1,NA,CASSPAPRFTEAFF,TGTGCCAGCAGCCCGGCCCCCCGGTTCACTGAAGCTTTCTTT
NA,TRBV11-3,TRBJ2-3,NA,CASSLGTHPDTQYF,TGTGCCAGCAGCTTAGGGACACACCCAGATACGCAGTATTTT
NA,TRBV15,TRBJ2-7,NA,CATSRTRQESSYEQYF,TGTGCCACCAGCAGAACCAGACAGGAGAGCTCCTACGAGCAGTACTTC
NA,TRBV6-6,TRBJ2-1,TRBD1,CASSQTGNEQFF,TGTGCCAGCAGTCAGACAGGGAATGAGCAGTTCTTC
NA,TRBV4-2,TRBJ1-2,TRBD1,CASSQVGLQGDYGYTF,TGTGCCAGCAGCCAAGTGGGGTTACAGGGGGACTATGGCTACACCTTC
NA,TRBV6-5,TRBJ1-1,TRBD1,CASRTQGAPNTEAFF,TGTGCCAGCAGAACACAGGGGGCCCCGAACACTGAAGCTTTCTTT
few,TRBV27,TRBJ2-2,TRBD1,CASRYWPTTGAGELFF,TGTGCCAGCAGATACTGGCCCACTACAGGGGCCGGGGAGCTGTTTTTT
NA,TRBV19,TRBJ1-2,TRBD1,CASSTIRDSNYGYTF,TGTGCCAGTAGTACCATCAGGGACAGCAACTATGGCTACACCTTC
once,TRBV2,TRBJ2-5,NA,CASSGSLQETQYF,TGTGCCAGCAGTGGGTCCTTACAAGAGACCCAGTACTTC
NA,TRBV5-6,TRBJ1-2,TRBD1,CASSFLGGHYGYTF,TGTGCCAGCAGCTTCCTAGGGGGCCACTATGGCTACACCTTC
NA,TRBV7-2,TRBJ2-5,TRBD2,CASSLVGLAGGRVRETQYF,TGTGCCAGCAGCTTAGTTGGACTAGCGGGGGGGAGGGTTCGAGAGACCCAGTACTTC
NA,TRBV7-9,TRBJ2-2,TRBD2,CASSPAGGLAWELFF,TGTGCCAGCAGCCCCGCCGGCGGACTAGCCTGGGAGCTGTTTTTT
NA,TRBV6-1,TRBJ2-1,NA,CASSDRRGVYNEQFF,TGTGCCAGCAGTGACCGACGGGGAGTCTACAATGAGCAGTTCTTC
NA,TRBV9,TRBJ1-2,NA,CASSPEVDQYNYGYTF,TGTGCCAGCAGCCCCGAGGTGGACCAGTATAACTATGGCTACACCTTC
NA,TRBV7-8,TRBJ2-5,TRBD2,CASSLARVLAGHQETQYF,TGTGCCAGCAGCTTAGCAAGGGTCCTAGCGGGGCACCAAGAGACCCAGTACTTC
NA,TRBV4-2,TRBJ1-1,NA,CASSQVEQGRTEAFF,TGTGCCAGCAGCCAAGTAGAGCAGGGACGGACTGAAGCTTTCTTT
NA,TRBV5-8,TRBJ2-1,NA,CASSLAMGNEQFF,TGTGCCAGCAGCTTGGCCATGGGCAATGAGCAGTTCTTC
NA,TRBV6-6,TRBJ2-7,TRBD1,CASSQQGAQGEQYF,TGTGCCAGCAGTCAACAGGGGGCGCAGGGCGAGCAGTACTTC
NA,TRBV5-1,TRBJ1-3,NA,CASSLVARRAGNTIYF,TGCGCCAGCAGCTTGGTGGCGCGCAGGGCGGGAAACACCATATATTTT
once,TRBV15,TRBJ2-4,TRBD2,CATSLALAHGDPAKNIQYF,TGTGCCACCAGCTTAGCACTAGCGCACGGGGACCCGGCCAAAAACATTCAGTACTTC
NA,TRBV27,TRBJ2-1,NA,CASRDSGNHNEQFF,TGTGCCAGCAGGGATAGCGGTAACCACAATGAGCAGTTCTTC
NA,TRBV15,TRBJ2-1,TRBD1,CATSRVGTGPDNEQFF,TGTGCCACCAGCAGAGTAGGGACAGGGCCGGACAATGAGCAGTTCTTC
NA,TRBV5-1,TRBJ1-1,NA,CASSLAGGENTEAFF,TGCGCCAGCAGCTTGGCCGGAGGGGAGAACACTGAAGCTTTCTTT
NA,TRBV9,TRBJ2-5,NA,CASSVDPGSEIQYF,TGTGCCAGCAGCGTAGATCCGGGTTCGGAGATCCAGTACTTC
NA,TRBV12-3/TRBV12-4,TRBJ1-2,NA,CASSLDGVSGYTF,TGTGCCAGCAGTCTGGACGGGGTGAGTGGCTACACCTTC
NA,TRBV9,TRBJ2-2,TRBD1,CASSVDRGGHLGRANTGELFF,TGTGCCAGCAGCGTAGATAGAGGGGGCCATTTGGGCAGGGCGAACACCGGGGAGCTGTTTTTT
NA,TRBV2,TRBJ1-2,NA,CASSVAGPRSGYTF,TGTGCCAGCAGTGTGGCGGGACCGCGTAGTGGCTACACCTTC